This T cell receptor beta chain comes out of a study of control samples from healthy donors and cancer patients (dated by TCRdb to between 2020 and 2021). In the germline V gene, CDR1 corresponds to KGHSH and CDR2 to LQKENI. Unmatched junction bases come to 5, with V trimmed by 0 bases and J by 6 bases. Taken from cysteine to phenylalanine, the CDR3 has 16 residues. Just CDR3 DNA is preserved here, 48 bases in frame from base 1. The protocol used for the library was the immunoSEQ multiplex PCR assay. In TCRdb, the immuneACCESS table is reduced to in-frame sequences with V and J assigned. These tables do not hold every clone; where another copy was compared, an unresolved V gene accounts for under half, and the others remain unexplained. The sample table records roughly 94,000 clones; 84% of these occur just once. Jointly, the top ten make up under 40% of the sample. Worth noting for this clone: Its antigen remains undetermined. No much larger clonotype is one base removed from it; base qualities were not supplied.

The sequencing sample was made of PBMCs. The clonotype comes from a man aged 65 to 79 with lung cancer. The chain couples TRBV18 to TRBJ2-1, with TRBD1 identical over 10 junction bases. The sequence in DNA is TGTGCCAGCTCACCACCGGGGACAGGGGTGGGCAATGAGCAGTTCTTC. Its product reads: CASSPPGTGVGNEQFF.